This T cell receptor beta chain was retrieved from a study of vaccination effects on CD4 cells after COVID-19. Study observations and caveats: Long after vaccination, the clones induced by infection and by vaccine shrank markedly in size. From healthy vaccinees, only 1 of 255 vaccine-induced clones also reacted to common cold coronaviruses.

Antigen-specific CD4+ T cell clonotypes were called by their expansion after viral peptide-pool culture in ViraFEST. CD4+ T cell isolation took place after approximately 11 days of culture. As their vaccination, participants received two doses of either BNT162b2 or mRNA-1273. The vaccine recipients had no prior SARS-CoV-2 infection, with negative nucleocapsid antibodies. Days 3 and 7 were when half the medium was replaced with IL-2 medium. Trimming took off 2 bases at V and 5 bases at J, with 5 bases between the two ends. CDR1 is SGHKS and CDR2 is YYEKEE in the germline V gene (reference sequence). This CDR3 spans 12 amino acids. Clones were sequenced by immunoSEQ multiplex PCR, and TCRdb holds only the in-frame ones, with some missing. The table includes around 30,000 clones, roughly 70% detected once. A single count supports this clone. Its cognate antigen is unknown.

The sequencing used CD4+ T cells from PBMCs cultured with HCoV-NL63 spike peptides, collected after COVID-19 vaccination. The TCR originated in a human donor who received a COVID-19 vaccine. The chain employs TRBV5-5 and TRBJ1-5; the D is unclear. The CDR3 nucleotides read TGTGCCAGCAGCTTTATAGATCAGCCCCAGCATTTT. Translated, it gives CASSFIDQPQHF.